The rows below give T cell receptor beta chains drawn from one sample of a study of shared clonotypes between healthy human individuals. Some clones are missing from TCRdb's copy, which holds only in-frame ones; the method was immunoSEQ multiplex PCR. Of about 1.1 million clones listed, about 84% were seen once; the top ten hold around 0.47%. The sample was memory CD4+ T cells from PBMCs. All receptors derive from a man in his late teens or twenties in good health. Some clones in this sample may be carry-over from other donors' samples. Each CDR3 is given with its conserved first and last residue. D genes are given only for firm matches. Only part of the rows carry a size: once, few, many, or a class if the clone is expanded.

v_gene	d_gene	j_gene	abundance	CDR3aa	CDR3nt
TRBV19	NA	TRBJ2-5	NA	CASSWAYKETQYF	TGTGCCAGTAGCTGGGCCTATAAAGAGACCCAGTACTTC
TRBV11-2	NA	TRBJ1-5	NA	CASSLVGARQPQHF	TGTGCCAGCAGCTTAGTAGGGGCCAGACAGCCCCAGCATTTT
TRBV4-2	NA	TRBJ2-4	NA	CASSPSGGTKNIQYF	TGTGCCAGCAGCCCCTCCGGGGGAACCAAAAACATTCAGTACTTC
TRBV18	NA	TRBJ2-4	NA	CASSPPAGLGENIQYF	TGTGCCAGCTCACCACCAGCCGGGTTGGGTGAAAACATTCAGTACTTC
TRBV18	NA	TRBJ2-7	NA	CASSPGLRGNGEQYF	TGTGCCAGCTCACCAGGGTTAAGGGGGAATGGCGAGCAGTACTTC
TRBV15	TRBD1	TRBJ2-5	NA	CATSTRTGGIETQYF	TGTGCCACCAGCACTAGGACAGGGGGGATAGAGACCCAGTACTTC
TRBV28	NA	TRBJ1-2	NA	CASSFGTDHYGYTF	TGTGCCAGCAGTTTTGGGACGGATCACTATGGCTACACCTTC
TRBV28	NA	TRBJ2-3	NA	CASSPAGTQDTQYF	TGTGCCAGCAGTCCAGCCGGGACACAAGATACGCAGTATTTT
TRBV5-4	TRBD2	TRBJ2-3	NA	CASSFRRASGSSTDTQYF	TGTGCCAGCAGCTTTCGCCGTGCTAGCGGGAGTTCAACAGATACGCAGTATTTT
TRBV25-1	TRBD2	TRBJ2-1	NA	CASSGTSGPGEQFF	TGTGCCAGCAGTGGGACTAGCGGTCCAGGGGAGCAGTTCTTC
TRBV5-8	TRBD2	TRBJ2-3	NA	CASSQGGSSSTDTQYF	TGTGCCAGCAGCCAGGGCGGGAGTTCTAGCACAGATACGCAGTATTTT
TRBV9	NA	TRBJ1-1	NA	CASSRTSVIRGNTEAFF	TGTGCCAGCAGCCGAACGAGCGTAATTAGGGGGAACACTGAAGCTTTCTTT
TRBV7-2	TRBD1	TRBJ1-2	once	CASSLGQNYGYTF	TGTGCCAGCAGCCTGGGACAGAACTATGGCTACACCTTC
TRBV28	TRBD1	TRBJ1-2	once	CASSLPGQGSYGYTF	TGTGCCAGCAGTCTCCCCGGACAGGGGAGCTATGGCTACACCTTC
TRBV30	NA	TRBJ2-1	NA	CAWSWLGKEQFF	TGTGCCTGGAGTTGGTTGGGGAAAGAGCAGTTCTTC
TRBV7-6	NA	TRBJ2-5	once	CASSQTFASQETQYF	TGTGCCAGCAGTCAAACATTTGCCTCACAAGAGACCCAGTACTTC
TRBV7-6	NA	TRBJ2-7	NA	CASSLDQLREQYF	TGTGCCAGCAGCTTAGATCAATTAAGGGAGCAGTACTTC
TRBV4-3	TRBD2	TRBJ2-1	NA	CASSQEPGLAGVYNEQFF	TGCGCCAGCAGCCAAGAACCCGGACTAGCGGGAGTGTACAATGAGCAGTTCTTC
TRBV4-2	NA	TRBJ2-7	NA	CASSESQGVKYEQYF	TGTGCCAGCAGCGAGTCCCAGGGAGTGAAATACGAGCAGTACTTC
TRBV27	NA	TRBJ1-1	NA	CASSFGGRGPNTEAFF	TGTGCCAGCAGTTTTGGGGGCAGGGGCCCGAACACTGAAGCTTTCTTT
TRBV2	TRBD1	TRBJ1-2	NA	CASRPDRGPGYTF	TGTGCCAGCAGACCCGACAGGGGGCCTGGCTACACCTTC
TRBV5-8	NA	TRBJ1-5	NA	CASSLARGGGNQPQHF	TGTGCCAGCAGCTTGGCGCGGGGCGGTGGCAATCAGCCCCAGCATTTT